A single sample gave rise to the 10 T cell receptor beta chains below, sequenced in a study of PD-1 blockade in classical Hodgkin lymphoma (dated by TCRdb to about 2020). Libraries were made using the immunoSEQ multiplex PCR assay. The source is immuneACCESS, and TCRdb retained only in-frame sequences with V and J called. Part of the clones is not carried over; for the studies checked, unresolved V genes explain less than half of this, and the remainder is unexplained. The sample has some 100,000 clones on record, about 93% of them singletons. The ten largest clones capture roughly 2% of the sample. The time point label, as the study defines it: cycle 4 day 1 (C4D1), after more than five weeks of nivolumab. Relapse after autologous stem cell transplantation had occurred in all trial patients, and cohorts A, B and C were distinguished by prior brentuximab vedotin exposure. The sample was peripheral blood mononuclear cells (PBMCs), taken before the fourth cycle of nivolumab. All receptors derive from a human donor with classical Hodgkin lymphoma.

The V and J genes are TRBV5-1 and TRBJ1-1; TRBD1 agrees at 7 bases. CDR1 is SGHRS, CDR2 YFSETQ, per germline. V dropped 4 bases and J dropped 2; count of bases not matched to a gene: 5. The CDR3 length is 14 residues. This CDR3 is CASSPDRLNTEAFF. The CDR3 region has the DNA TGCGCCAGCAGCCCGGACAGGCTCAACACTGAAGCTTTCTTT.

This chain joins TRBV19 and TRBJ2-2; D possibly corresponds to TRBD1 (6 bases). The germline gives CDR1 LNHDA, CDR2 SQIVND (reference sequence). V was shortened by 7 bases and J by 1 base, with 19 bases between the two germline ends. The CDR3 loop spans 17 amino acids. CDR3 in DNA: TGTGCCAGTACCAACCCTAGGACAGTCCAGAACACCGGGGAGCTGTTTTTT. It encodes CASTNPRTVQNTGELFF. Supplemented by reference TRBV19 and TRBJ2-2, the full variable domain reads DGGITQSPKYLFRKEGQNVTLSCEQNLNHDAMYWYRQDPGQGLRLIYYSQIVNDFQKGDIAEGYSVSREKKESFPLTVTSAQKNPTAFYLCASTNPRTVQNTGELFFGEGSRLTVL.

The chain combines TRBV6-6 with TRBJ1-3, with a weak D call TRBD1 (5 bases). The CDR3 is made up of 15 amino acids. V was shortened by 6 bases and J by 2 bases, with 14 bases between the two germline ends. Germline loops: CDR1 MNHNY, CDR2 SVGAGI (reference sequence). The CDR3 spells CASRLNTGAGNTIYF. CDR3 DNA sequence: TGTGCCAGCAGACTCAATACAGGTGCTGGAAACACCATATATTTT.

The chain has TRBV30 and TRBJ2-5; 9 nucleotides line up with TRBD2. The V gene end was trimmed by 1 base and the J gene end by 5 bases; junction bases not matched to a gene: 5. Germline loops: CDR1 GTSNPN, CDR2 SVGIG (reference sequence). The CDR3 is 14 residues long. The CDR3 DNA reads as TGTGCCTGGAGTGACGCGGGGGGGCCGGAGACCCAGTACTTC. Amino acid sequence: CAWSDAGGPETQYF. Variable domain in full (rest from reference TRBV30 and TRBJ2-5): SQTIHQWPATLVQPVGSPLSLECTVEGTSNPNLYWYRQAAGRGLQLLFYSVGIGQISSEVPQNLSASRPQDRQFILSSKKLLLSDSGFYLCAWSDAGGPETQYFGPGTRLLVL.

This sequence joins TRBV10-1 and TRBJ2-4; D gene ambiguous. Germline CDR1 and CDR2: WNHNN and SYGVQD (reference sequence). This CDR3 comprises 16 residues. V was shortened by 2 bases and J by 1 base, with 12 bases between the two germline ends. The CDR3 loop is CASSEGPLGAKNIQYF. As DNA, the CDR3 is TGCGCCAGCAGTGAGGGCCCATTGGGGGCCAAAAACATTCAGTACTTC.

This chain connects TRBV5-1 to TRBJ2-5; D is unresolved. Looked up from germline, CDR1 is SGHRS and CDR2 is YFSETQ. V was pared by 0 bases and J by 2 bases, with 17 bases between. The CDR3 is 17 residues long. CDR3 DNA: TGCGCCAGCAGCTTGGGGTTCGCGCGGCAGGAGCAAGAGACCCAGTACTTC. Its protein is CASSLGFARQEQETQYF.

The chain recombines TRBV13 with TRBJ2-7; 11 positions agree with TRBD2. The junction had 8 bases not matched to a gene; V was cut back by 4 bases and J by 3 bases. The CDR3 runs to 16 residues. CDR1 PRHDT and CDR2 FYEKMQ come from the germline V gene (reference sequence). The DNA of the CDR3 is TGTGCCAGCAGCTCTAGAGGCCTAGCGGGAGGCTACGAGCAGTACTTC. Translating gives CASSSRGLAGGYEQYF.

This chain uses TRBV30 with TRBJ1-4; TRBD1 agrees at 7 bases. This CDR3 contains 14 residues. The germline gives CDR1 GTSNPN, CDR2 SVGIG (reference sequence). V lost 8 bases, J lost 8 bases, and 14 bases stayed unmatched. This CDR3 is CAVQGVIIGEKLFF. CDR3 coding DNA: TGTGCCGTTCAGGGGGTCATTATTGGAGAAAAACTGTTTTTT.

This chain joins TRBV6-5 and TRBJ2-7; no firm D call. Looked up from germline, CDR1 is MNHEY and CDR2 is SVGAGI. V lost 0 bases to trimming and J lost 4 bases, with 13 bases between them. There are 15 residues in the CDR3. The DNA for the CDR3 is TGTGCCAGCAGTTACTCAAGACTCCAACTATACGAGCAGTACTTC. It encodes CASSYSRLQLYEQYF.

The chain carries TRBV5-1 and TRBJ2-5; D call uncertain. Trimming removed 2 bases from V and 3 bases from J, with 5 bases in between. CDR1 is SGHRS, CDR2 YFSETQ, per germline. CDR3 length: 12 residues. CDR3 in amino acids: CASSFSEETQYF. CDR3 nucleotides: TGCGCCAGCAGCTTTTCAGAAGAGACCCAGTACTTC.